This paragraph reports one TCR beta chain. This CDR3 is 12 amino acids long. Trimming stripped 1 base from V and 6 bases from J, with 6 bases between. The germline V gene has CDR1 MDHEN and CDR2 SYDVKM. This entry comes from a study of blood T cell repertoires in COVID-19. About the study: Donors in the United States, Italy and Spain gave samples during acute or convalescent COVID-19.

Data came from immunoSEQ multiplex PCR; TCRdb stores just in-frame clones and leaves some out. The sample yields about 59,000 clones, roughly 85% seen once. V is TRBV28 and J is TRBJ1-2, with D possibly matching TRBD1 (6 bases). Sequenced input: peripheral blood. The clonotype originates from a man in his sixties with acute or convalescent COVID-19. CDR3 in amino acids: CASSLYRDGYTF. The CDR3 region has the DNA TGTGCCAGCAGTTTATACAGGGATGGCTACACCTTC.